A single sample is the source of the 15 T cell receptor beta chains below, sequenced in a study of cytomegalovirus exposure and HLA in healthy donors. The PCR contained 60 Vbeta and 13 Jbeta primers. Sequencing was performed with immunoSEQ multiplex PCR; in TCRdb, only in-frame clones are kept and a portion is missing. Of fewer than 250,000 clones listed, roughly 84% are singletons. The sample comprised PBMCs. The receptor set was obtained from a girl aged 5 to 17 in good health and CMV-seronegative.

The genes are TRBV6-5 and TRBJ1-3; a possible D gene is TRBD1 (5 bases). V gave up 0 bases and J gave up 2 bases, with 8 bases separating them. Germline CDR1 MNHEY, CDR2 SVGAGI. This CDR3 is built from 15 residues. Written as DNA, the CDR3 is TGTGCCAGCAGTTACTCGACAGACACTGGAAACACCATATATTTT. It specifies CASSYSTDTGNTIYF.

This sequence joins TRBV7-2 and TRBJ2-7; 11 bases line up with TRBD2. The germline gives CDR1 SGHTA, CDR2 FQGNSA. Trimming at V came to 2 bases and at J to 3 bases, leaving 6 bases not matched to a gene. This CDR3 has 16 residues. The CDR3 protein is CASSLSTSGGIYEQYF. The DNA for the CDR3 is TGTGCCAGCAGCTTATCCACTAGCGGGGGTATCTACGAGCAGTACTTC.

Of note for this clone: The identical CDR3 is also encoded by other nucleotide sequences in the sample. This chain joins TRBV30 and TRBJ1-5, with 10 bases aligning to TRBD1. V lost 3 bases to trimming and J lost 7 bases; unmatched junction nucleotides: 9. The germline CDR1 and CDR2 sequences are GTSNPN and SVGIG (reference sequence). The CDR3 spans 15 residues. The CDR3 loop reads CAWSGPGTGDQPQHF. The CDR3 DNA sequence: TGTGCCTGGAGCGGACCAGGGACAGGGGACCAGCCCCAGCATTTT.

Written as DNA, the CDR3 is TGTGCCAGCAGGCGTAGGGAGGGGGGCAGGGAGCAGTTCTTC. Amino acid sequence: CASRRREGGREQFF. This chain uses TRBV6-1 with TRBJ2-1, with D perhaps matching TRBD2 (7 bases). Germline V gene sequence: CDR1 MNHNS, CDR2 SASEGT. The ends were cut back, 6 bases at V and 10 bases at J, with 19 bases in the middle. This CDR3 region has 14 residues.

The rearrangement links TRBV5-4 to TRBJ2-6, with D maybe TRBD1 (6 bases). There are 17 residues in the CDR3. CDR1 is SGHNT, CDR2 YYREEE, per germline (reference sequence). Trimming removed 0 bases from V and 4 bases from J, with 14 bases in between. The CDR3 sequence: CASSLGRGWTGANVLTF. CDR3 nucleotide sequence: TGTGCCAGCAGCTTGGGCAGGGGATGGACCGGGGCCAACGTCCTGACTTTC.

The gene calls are TRBV6-1 and TRBJ1-2, with D possibly being TRBD1 (6 bases). Deletions cut 4 bases from V and 2 bases from J, with 8 bases between. The CDR3 has 13 residues. The germline V gene encodes CDR1 MNHNS and CDR2 SASEGT. CDR3 bases: TGTGCCAGCAGTGTTCAGGGGAACTATGGCTACACCTTC. It specifies CASSVQGNYGYTF.

This chain connects TRBV2 to TRBJ1-5; D remains unclear. The CDR3 has 15 amino acids. Germline lookup yields CDR1 SNHLY and CDR2 FYNNEI. V lost 5 bases to trimming and J lost 0 bases, with 11 bases between them. The CDR3 DNA follows: TGTGCCAGCAGTCCGGTTCTTTATAGCAATCAGCCCCAGCATTTT. Its protein is CASSPVLYSNQPQHF.

The chain couples TRBV18 to TRBJ2-7, with TRBD2 matching over 7 bases. Trimming took 3 bases from V and 3 from J; bases not matched to a gene: 11. Germline CDR1 reads KGHSH; CDR2 reads LQKENI. This CDR3 comprises 16 residues. CDR3 loop: CASSPRSSGDGYEQYF. CDR3 sequence (DNA): TGTGCCAGCTCACCCAGGTCCAGCGGGGATGGCTACGAGCAGTACTTC.

The chain employs TRBV30 and TRBJ1-2; perhaps TRBD1 as D (5 bases). The CDR3 has 11 residues. The V end was cut by 7 bases, the J end by 1 base, with 7 bases between. Germline V gene sequence: CDR1 GTSNPN, CDR2 SVGIG (reference sequence). The CDR3: CALQVNYGYTF. The CDR3 DNA is TGTGCCTTACAGGTTAACTATGGCTACACCTTC.

This clone was detected once. The chain couples TRBV4-1 to TRBJ1-5, with a weak D call TRBD1 (6 bases). With 5 bases removed from V and 6 bases from J, the gap between germline ends came to 17 bases. The germline gives CDR1 MGHRA, CDR2 YSYEKL. The CDR3 is 15 residues long. Written as DNA, the CDR3 is TGCGCCAGCAGCTCCCCGGGGGGCTTGGGTCAGCCCCAGCATTTT. Translating it yields CASSSPGGLGQPQHF.

The chain couples TRBV7-7 to TRBJ2-7, with D perhaps TRBD2 (6 bases). The CDR3 length is 17 residues. Germline V gene lookup returns CDR1 SSHAT and CDR2 FNYEAQ (reference sequence). The V end was cut by 2 bases, the J end by 0 bases, with 17 bases between. The CDR3 spells CASSLNRERVSSYEQYF. CDR3 sequence (DNA): TGTGCCAGCAGCTTAAATAGAGAGCGGGTGAGCTCCTACGAGCAGTACTTC. Filled out from reference TRBV7-7 and TRBJ2-7, the complete variable domain reads GAGVSQSPRYKVTKRGQDVTLRCDPISSHATLYWYQQALGQGPEFLTYFNYEAQPDKSGLPSDRFSAERPEGSISTLTIQRTEQRDSAMYRCASSLNRERVSSYEQYFGPGTRLTVT.

The rearrangement uses TRBV5-1 and TRBJ2-5; TRBD2 matches at 14 bases. Per germline, CDR1 SGHRS and CDR2 YFSETQ. Trimming at V came to 3 bases and at J to 4 bases, leaving 2 bases not matched to a gene. CDR3 length: 15 amino acids. The DNA of the CDR3 is TGCGCCAGCAGCTCCGGGACTAGCGGGGGAGAGACCCAGTACTTC. The encoded protein is CASSSGTSGGETQYF. Complete variable domain (other parts from reference TRBV5-1 and TRBJ2-5): KAGVTQTPRYLIKTRGQQVTLSCSPISGHRSVSWYQQTPGQGLQFLFEYFSETQRNKGNFPGRFSGRQFSNSRSEMNVSTLELGDSALYLCASSSGTSGGETQYFGPGTRLLVL.

The gene calls are TRBV7-7 and TRBJ1-3; 12 bases match TRBD1. Germline CDR1 and CDR2: SSHAT and FNYEAQ (reference sequence). The CDR3 contains 14 residues. The V segment lost 5 bases and the J segment 7 bases; nucleotides outside the gene matches: 3. DNA of the CDR3: TGTGCCAGCAGCCAGGGACAGGGGGCTAACACCATATATTTT. Its translation: CASSQGQGANTIYF.

This clone was recorded once. The same CDR3 also results from other DNA sequences found in this sample. V gene TRBV30 combines with J gene TRBJ2-3, with 12 bases matching TRBD2. The CDR3 runs to 19 residues. Germline trimming cut 3 bases from V and 5 bases from J; bases unmatched to any gene: 18. Germline assignment: CDR1 GTSNPN and CDR2 SVGIG (reference sequence). CDR3 amino acids: CAWRPLGLAGGPEKDTQYF. Here the CDR3 DNA reads TGTGCCTGGAGGCCCCTGGGGCTAGCGGGAGGGCCGGAAAAAGATACGCAGTATTTT.

This chain uses TRBV6-5 with TRBJ1-3, with D uncertain. The CDR3 loop spans 14 amino acids. Trimming removed 6 bases from V and 0 bases from J, with 9 bases in between. Germline V gene sequence: CDR1 MNHEY, CDR2 SVGAGI. CDR3: CASRNSVSGNTIYF. CDR3 sequence (DNA): TGTGCCAGCAGAAACAGTGTCTCTGGAAACACCATATATTTT.